The rows below give T cell receptor beta chains drawn from one sample of a study of cytomegalovirus exposure and HLA in healthy donors. Method: immunoSEQ multiplex PCR; TCRdb's copy keeps in-frame clones and lacks some. Of about 130,000 clones detected, 89% appear once; the ten largest clones hold around 9%. The sample was PBMCs. The origin of the receptors is a woman between 18 and 29 years old in good health and CMV-seropositive. The CDR3 runs from the conserved cysteine through the conserved F or W. A D gene is named only where the DNA matches it firmly. Some rows mark clone size as missing; the rest say once, few, many or name a class of expanded clone.

v_gene,j_gene,abundance,d_gene,CDR3nt,CDR3aa
TRBV30,TRBJ1-3,NA,NA,TGTGCCTGGAGTCGGGCAGGGGCTGGAAACACCATATATTTT,CAWSRAGAGNTIYF
TRBV6-5,TRBJ2-3,NA,NA,TGTGCCAGCAGAGGGGTGTTCGGGACAGATACGCAGTATTTT,CASRGVFGTDTQYF
TRBV18,TRBJ1-3,NA,TRBD1,TGTGCCAGCTCACAGGGACAGACGGGCTCTGGAAACACCATATATTTT,CASSQGQTGSGNTIYF
TRBV27,TRBJ1-1,once,TRBD1,TGTGCCAGCAGTTTATTTCAGGGGGTTGGGGACACTGAAGCTTTCTTT,CASSLFQGVGDTEAFF
TRBV6-1,TRBJ1-5,NA,TRBD1,TGTGCCAGCAGTGAAGCGGACAGGGGTCAGCCCCAGCATTTT,CASSEADRGQPQHF
TRBV27,TRBJ1-2,NA,NA,TGTGCCAGCAGTGCCGCGGGGCCGAGAGGCTACACCTTC,CASSAAGPRGYTF
TRBV9,TRBJ2-3,NA,TRBD1,TGTGCCAGCAGCGTAGGACAGGGGAGCACAGATACGCAGTATTTT,CASSVGQGSTDTQYF
TRBV25-1,TRBJ2-5,NA,NA,TGTGCCAGCAGTGAGGGGGGTTTCGGGGAGACCCAGTACTTC,CASSEGGFGETQYF
TRBV7-3,TRBJ2-1,NA,NA,TGTGCCAGCAGCCCAGAACAGGGCAATGAGCAGTTCTTC,CASSPEQGNEQFF
TRBV6-1,TRBJ1-5,NA,NA,TGTGCCAGCAGTGGCTCAGGGGCGGTCAATCAGCCCCAGCATTTT,CASSGSGAVNQPQHF
TRBV4-2,TRBJ2-7,NA,TRBD1,TGTGCCAGCAGCCAAGGACAGGGCGCCGAGCAGTACTTC,CASSQGQGAEQYF
TRBV9,TRBJ2-1,NA,NA,TGTGCCAGCAGCGTCGCCTCTCGGGGTGGGGGGAATGAGCAGTTCTTC,CASSVASRGGGNEQFF
TRBV5-1,TRBJ2-1,NA,TRBD2,TGCGCCAGCAGCGAGGGACTAGCGGGTTTCCTCCTTGAGCAGTTCTTC,CASSEGLAGFLLEQFF
TRBV12-5,TRBJ1-1,NA,NA,TGTGCTAGTGGTTTGGTGGCAGGGCCCTTCTCTACTGAAGCTTTCTTT,CASGLVAGPFSTEAFF
TRBV7-2,TRBJ2-7,NA,TRBD1,TGTGCCAGCAGCGCCGGGACAGCTTACGAGCAGTACTTC,CASSAGTAYEQYF
TRBV7-3,TRBJ2-3,NA,TRBD2,TGTGCCAGCAGCCCCGGGACTAGCGGGAGCACAGATACGCAGTATTTT,CASSPGTSGSTDTQYF
TRBV7-3,TRBJ2-5,NA,TRBD2,TGTGCCAGCAGCCCCGGTCTAGCGGGGGGAACACAAGAGACCCAGTACTTC,CASSPGLAGGTQETQYF
TRBV15,TRBJ2-5,NA,NA,TGTGCCACCAGCCTCGAACGGGGGGCAGTAGAGACCCAGTACTTC,CATSLERGAVETQYF
TRBV4-1,TRBJ2-1,NA,TRBD2,TGCGCCAGCAGCCAAGCCCGACTAGCCCGGGAGCAGTTCTTC,CASSQARLAREQFF
TRBV9,TRBJ2-7,NA,TRBD1,TGTGCCAGCAGCGTAGACTCGGGACAGGGGTTCTACGAGCAGTACTTC,CASSVDSGQGFYEQYF
TRBV29-1,TRBJ2-3,NA,NA,TGCAGCGTTGAGGGCAGGACAGATACGCAGTATTTT,CSVEGRTDTQYF
TRBV6-5,TRBJ2-7,NA,NA,TGTGCCAGCAGTTTAACGCCGGACAGCAGCCCCTACGAGCAGTACTTC,CASSLTPDSSPYEQYF
TRBV2,TRBJ2-1,once,TRBD2,TGTGCCAGCAGTGATCAGGGACTAGCGTCCAATGAGCAGTTCTTC,CASSDQGLASNEQFF
TRBV28,TRBJ2-1,NA,TRBD2,TGTGCCAGCAGTTTCGAGCGGGGGCCCCCATCGAGCTCCTACAATGAGCAGTTCTTC,CASSFERGPPSSSYNEQFF
TRBV5-1,TRBJ1-1,NA,NA,TGCGCCAGCAGCTTGGAAGGACGGGGCACTGAAGCTTTCTTT,CASSLEGRGTEAFF
TRBV13,TRBJ2-6,NA,NA,TGTGCCAGCAGCTTAGCTTCTGGGGCCAACGTCCTGACTTTC,CASSLASGANVLTF
TRBV28,TRBJ2-7,medium-sized,TRBD2,TGTGCCAGCCAAGCGGGGGGGAGCTCCTACGAGCAGTACTTC,CASQAGGSSYEQYF
TRBV6-5,TRBJ1-2,NA,NA,TGTGCCAGCAGGAGGGACACCGCTAACTATGGCTACACCTTC,CASRRDTANYGYTF
TRBV5-4,TRBJ2-1,NA,TRBD2,TGTGCCAGCAGCTTGGCCGGGACTACCAATGAGCAGTTCTTC,CASSLAGTTNEQFF
TRBV19,TRBJ1-5,NA,NA,TGTGCCAGTAGTATATACAGCCCGTCCCCCAATCAGCCCCAGCATTTT,CASSIYSPSPNQPQHF
TRBV9,TRBJ2-1,NA,TRBD2,TGTGCCAGCAGCGTAGATCCCCAGGGACTAGAGTGGAATGAGCAGTTCTTC,CASSVDPQGLEWNEQFF
TRBV19,TRBJ2-7,NA,NA,TGTGCCAGTAGTTCTTCCCCGGGTTACGAGCAGTACTTC,CASSSSPGYEQYF
TRBV6-1,TRBJ1-3,NA,TRBD1,TGTGCCAGCAGACAGGGACAGGGAGGTGGAAACACCATATATTTT,CASRQGQGGGNTIYF
TRBV5-4,TRBJ2-7,NA,NA,TGTGCCAGCAGCTTGGCGGGAACGATCTACGAGCAGTACTTC,CASSLAGTIYEQYF
TRBV18,TRBJ1-1,NA,NA,TGTGCCAGCTCACCCCCCCCCGGGGGAACTGAAGCTTTCTTT,CASSPPPGGTEAFF
TRBV7-2,TRBJ2-2,NA,TRBD2,TGTGCCAGCAGAGAACAGAGCGGGGAGCAGAGGACCGGGGAGCTGTTTTTT,CASREQSGEQRTGELFF
TRBV4-1,TRBJ2-6,NA,TRBD1,TGCGCCAGCAGGCGGACAGGGGGTCTCTCTGGGGCCAACGTCCTGACTTTC,CASRRTGGLSGANVLTF
TRBV5-8,TRBJ1-1,once,TRBD1,TGTGCCAGCAGCGGACAGGGGTTGGTCACTGAAGCTTTCTTT,CASSGQGLVTEAFF
TRBV28,TRBJ1-4,NA,TRBD1,TGTGCCAGCAGTTCTCCGACAGGGGATGAAAAACTGTTTTTT,CASSSPTGDEKLFF
TRBV30,TRBJ1-2,NA,TRBD1,TGTGCCAGGGACAGACATAACTATGGCTACACCTTC,CARDRHNYGYTF
TRBV27,TRBJ2-7,NA,TRBD1,TGTGCCAGCAGTGATCGGGACAGGGGCTCCTACGAGCAGTACTTC,CASSDRDRGSYEQYF
TRBV28,TRBJ1-4,NA,NA,TGTGCCAGCAGTTTACGACAGCCAGGGTGGGGCGAAAAACTGTTTTTT,CASSLRQPGWGEKLFF
TRBV10-2,TRBJ2-5,NA,NA,TGCGCCAGCAGCCTTATGATGACTGCGGAGACCCAGTACTTC,CASSLMMTAETQYF
TRBV18,TRBJ1-1,NA,NA,TGTGCCAGCTCCTCCAAACATGAGGCTGAAGCTTTCTTT,CASSSKHEAEAFF
TRBV5-4,TRBJ2-3,NA,NA,TGTGCCAGCAGGTTACAGGGAGTGAGCACAGATACGCAGTATTTT,CASRLQGVSTDTQYF
TRBV27,TRBJ2-7,NA,TRBD2,TGTGCCAGCAGTTCGGGACTAGCAGCCTACGAGCAGTACTTC,CASSSGLAAYEQYF